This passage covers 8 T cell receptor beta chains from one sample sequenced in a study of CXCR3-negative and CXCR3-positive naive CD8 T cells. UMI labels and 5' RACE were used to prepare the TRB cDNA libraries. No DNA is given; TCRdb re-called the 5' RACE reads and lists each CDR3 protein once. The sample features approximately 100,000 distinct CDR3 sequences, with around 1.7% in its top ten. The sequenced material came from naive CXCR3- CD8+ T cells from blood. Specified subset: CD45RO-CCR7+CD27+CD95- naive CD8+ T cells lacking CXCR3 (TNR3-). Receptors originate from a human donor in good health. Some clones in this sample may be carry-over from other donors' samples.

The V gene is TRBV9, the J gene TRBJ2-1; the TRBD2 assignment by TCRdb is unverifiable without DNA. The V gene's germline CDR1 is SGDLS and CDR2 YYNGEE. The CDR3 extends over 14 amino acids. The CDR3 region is CASSSRGLTNEQFF. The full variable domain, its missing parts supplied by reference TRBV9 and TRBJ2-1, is DSGVTQTPKHLITATGQRVTLRCSPRSGDLSVYWYQQSLDQGLQFLIQYYNGEERAKGNILERFSAQQFPDLHSELNLSSLELGDSALYFCASSSRGLTNEQFFGPGTRLTVL.

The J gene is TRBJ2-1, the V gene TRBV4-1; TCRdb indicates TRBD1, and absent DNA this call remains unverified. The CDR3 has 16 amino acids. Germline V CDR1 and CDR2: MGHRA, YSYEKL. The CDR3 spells CASSQSMVQTPDEQFF.

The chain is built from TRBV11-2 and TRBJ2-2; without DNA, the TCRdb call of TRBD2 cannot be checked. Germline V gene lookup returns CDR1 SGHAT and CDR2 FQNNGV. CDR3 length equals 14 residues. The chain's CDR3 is CASRPGGLSGELFF.

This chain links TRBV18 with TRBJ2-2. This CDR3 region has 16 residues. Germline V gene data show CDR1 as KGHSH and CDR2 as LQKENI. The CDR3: CASSPPEGPNTGELFF.

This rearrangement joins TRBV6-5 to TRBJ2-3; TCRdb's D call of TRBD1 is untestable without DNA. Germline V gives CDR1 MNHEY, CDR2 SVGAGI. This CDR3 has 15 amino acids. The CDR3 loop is CASSYWRTTTDTQYF.

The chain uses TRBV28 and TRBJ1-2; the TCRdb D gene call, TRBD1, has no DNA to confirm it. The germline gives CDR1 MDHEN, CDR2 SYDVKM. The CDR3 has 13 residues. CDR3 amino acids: CASSFPRWGGYTF.

The CDR3 spells CASSPRSRSYEQYF. This chain uses TRBV21-1 with TRBJ2-7. TRBV21-1 is a pseudogene segment. The length of the CDR3 is 14 residues.

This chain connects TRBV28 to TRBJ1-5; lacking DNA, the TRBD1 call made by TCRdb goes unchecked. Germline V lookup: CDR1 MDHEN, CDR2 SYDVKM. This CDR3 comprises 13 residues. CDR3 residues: CATEGDRNQPQHF.